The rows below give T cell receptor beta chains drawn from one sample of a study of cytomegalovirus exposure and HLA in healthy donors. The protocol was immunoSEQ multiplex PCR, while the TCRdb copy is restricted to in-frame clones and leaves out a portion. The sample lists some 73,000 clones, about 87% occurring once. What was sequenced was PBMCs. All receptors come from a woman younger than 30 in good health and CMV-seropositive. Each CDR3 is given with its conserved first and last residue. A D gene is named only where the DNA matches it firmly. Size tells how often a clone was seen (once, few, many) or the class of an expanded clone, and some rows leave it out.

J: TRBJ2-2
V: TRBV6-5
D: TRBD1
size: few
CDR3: CASSYVPGQGTGELFF
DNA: TGTGCCAGCAGTTACGTCCCGGGACAGGGGACCGGGGAGCTGTTTTTT

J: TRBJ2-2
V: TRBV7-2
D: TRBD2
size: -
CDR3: CASSLVLAGGSGELFF
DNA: TGTGCCAGCAGCTTAGTACTAGCGGGGGGATCCGGGGAGCTGTTTTTT

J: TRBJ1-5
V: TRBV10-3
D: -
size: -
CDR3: CAISQGSNQPQHF
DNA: TGTGCCATCAGTCAGGGTAGCAATCAGCCCCAGCATTTT

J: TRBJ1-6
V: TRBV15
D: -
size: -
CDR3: CATSRDSSYNSPLHF
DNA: TGTGCCACCAGCAGAGACAGCTCCTATAATTCACCCCTCCACTTT

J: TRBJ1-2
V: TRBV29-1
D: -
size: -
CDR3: CSVHLSAQNNYGYTF
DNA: TGCAGCGTTCATCTGTCGGCACAGAACAACTATGGCTACACCTTC

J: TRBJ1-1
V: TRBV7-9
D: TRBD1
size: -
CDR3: CASSLNRGRAEAFF
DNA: TGTGCCAGCAGCTTAAACAGGGGTCGGGCTGAAGCTTTCTTT

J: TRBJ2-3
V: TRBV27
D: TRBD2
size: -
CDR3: CASSPSPDLRGVLESTDTQYF
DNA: TGTGCCAGCAGTCCGTCTCCCGACTTGCGGGGGGTCCTAGAAAGCACAGATACGCAGTATTTT

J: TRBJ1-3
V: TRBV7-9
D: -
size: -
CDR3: CASSQQGDSGNTIYF
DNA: TGTGCCAGCAGCCAACAGGGCGACTCTGGAAACACCATATATTTT

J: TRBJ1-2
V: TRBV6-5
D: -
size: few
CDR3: CASSLSSLNYGYTF
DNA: TGTGCCAGCAGTCTCTCCTCCCTCAACTATGGCTACACCTTC

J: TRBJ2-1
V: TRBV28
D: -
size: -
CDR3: CASSLSPLYRQGLSNEQFF
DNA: TGTGCCAGCAGTTTATCCCCTTTATACAGGCAGGGTTTAAGCAATGAGCAGTTCTTC

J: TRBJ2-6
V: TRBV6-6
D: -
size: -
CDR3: CASRPDIAGANVLTF
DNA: TGTGCCAGCAGGCCAGACATTGCAGGGGCCAACGTCCTGACTTTC

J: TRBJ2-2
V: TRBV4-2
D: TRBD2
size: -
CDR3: CASRSTSGGAGELFF
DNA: TGTGCCAGCAGATCCACTAGCGGGGGGGCCGGGGAGCTGTTTTTT

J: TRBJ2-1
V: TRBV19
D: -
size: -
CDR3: CASSSSSGQGNEQFF
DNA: TGTGCCAGTAGCTCCTCTAGCGGCCAGGGGAATGAGCAGTTCTTC

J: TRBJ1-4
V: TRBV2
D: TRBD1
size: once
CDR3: CASSRLTGVGATNEKLFF
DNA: TGTGCCAGCAGTCGTCTGACAGGGGTAGGGGCAACTAATGAAAAACTGTTTTTT

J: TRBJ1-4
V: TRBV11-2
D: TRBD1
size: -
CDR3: CASGQSPGQGIGTNEKLFF
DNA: TGTGCCAGCGGGCAGTCTCCGGGACAGGGGATTGGAACTAATGAAAAACTGTTTTTT

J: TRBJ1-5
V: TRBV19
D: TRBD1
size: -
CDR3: CASKGLDRGWQPQHF
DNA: TGTGCCAGTAAGGGACTCGACAGGGGTTGGCAGCCCCAGCATTTT

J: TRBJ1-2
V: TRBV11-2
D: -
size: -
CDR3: CASSWGGETFGYTF
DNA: TGTGCCAGCAGCTGGGGGGGGGAGACGTTCGGCTACACCTTC

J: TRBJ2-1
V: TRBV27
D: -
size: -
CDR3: CASSLNGVWEEQFF
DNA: TGTGCCAGCAGTTTAAACGGGGTCTGGGAAGAGCAGTTCTTC

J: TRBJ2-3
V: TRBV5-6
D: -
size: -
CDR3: CASGPRWSTQYF
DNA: TGTGCCAGCGGCCCCCGCTGGTCTACGCAGTATTTT

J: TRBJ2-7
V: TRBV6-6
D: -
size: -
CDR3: CASWDFSSYEQYF
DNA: TGTGCCTCCTGGGACTTTAGCTCCTACGAGCAGTACTTC

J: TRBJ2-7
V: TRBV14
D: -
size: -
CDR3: CASSQDTYEQYF
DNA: TGTGCCAGCAGCCAAGATACATACGAGCAGTACTTC

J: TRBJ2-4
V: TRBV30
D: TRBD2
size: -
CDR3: CAWRSGGPGLRPKNIQYF
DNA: TGTGCCTGGAGATCGGGAGGGCCGGGACTGAGGCCCAAAAACATTCAGTACTTC